The sequence of this T cell receptor beta chain was determined in a study of blood T cell repertoires in COVID-19. Looking at the study overall: Nucleic acid was either cDNA or gDNA, and it came from T cells, B-cell-depleted T cells, or PBMCs.

In the study's own analysis: Nucleated cell counts were estimated from reference gene primer amplification. This table comes from immunoSEQ multiplex PCR, and its TCRdb copy is limited to in-frame clones, with some not included. V and J calls and clone size come straight from that table; D and trimming were deduced from the DNA. The top ten clones hold 6.4% of a sample with approximately 51,000 clones, 91% of them seen once. V lost 6 bases, J lost 8 bases, and 16 bases lay in between. The germline CDR1 and CDR2 sequences are MNHEY and SMNVEV (reference sequence). CDR3 size: 13 residues. The chain links TRBV27 to TRBJ1-2; weak D call: TRBD1 (5 bases). The receptor's source is an older man with active COVID-19. The specimen was peripheral blood. CDR3 in amino acids: CASSQSRVDGYTF. As DNA, the CDR3 is TGTGCCAGCAGCCAATCCAGGGTAGACGGCTACACCTTC.